The 20 T cell receptor beta chains below were found in one sample sequenced in a study of blood T cell repertoires in COVID-19. Some clones are missing from TCRdb's copy, which holds only in-frame ones; the method was immunoSEQ multiplex PCR. The sample consists of over 250,000 clones, 85% of them appearing once. Sequenced material: peripheral blood. Receptor source: a human donor in a cohort sampled during active COVID-19.

J is TRBJ1-3 and V is TRBV28, with a possible D match to TRBD1 (6 bases). Per the germline V gene, CDR1 is MDHEN and CDR2 is SYDVKM. The CDR3 has 15 residues. V lost 10 bases and J 4 bases, leaving 20 bases between the germline ends. CDR3 sequence (DNA): TGTGCCACCAAGGGGGGGGTATCGGCAGGAAACACCATATATTTT. Its protein product is CATKGGVSAGNTIYF. Based on the CDR3 plus reference TRBV28 and TRBJ1-3, the full variable domain is DVKVTQSSRYLVKRTGEKVFLECVQDMDHENMFWYRQDPGLGLRLIYFSYDVKMKEKGDIPEGYSVSREKKERFSLILESASTNQTSMYLCATKGGVSAGNTIYFGEGSWLTVV.

The J gene is TRBJ2-1, the V gene TRBV7-3, with TRBD2 matching over 7 bases. Germline CDR1 and CDR2: SGHTA and FQGTGA. The CDR3 length is 15 residues. V lost 5 bases, J lost 14 bases, and 18 bases stayed unmatched. The CDR3 DNA sequence: TGTGCCAGCAGCCCTCGGGTAGCGGGCGCGGTAGGGAAGTTCTTC. The encoded protein is CASSPRVAGAVGKFF.

The rearrangement joins TRBV7-2 to TRBJ2-3, with 8 bases matching TRBD2. CDR1 and CDR2 (germline): SGHTA, FQGNSA. This CDR3 spans 15 amino acids. The V and J ends lost 5 bases and 0 bases, in that order; junction bases with no gene match: 4. The CDR3 DNA sequence: TGTGCCAGCAGCGCCTCTAGCGGGAGCACAGATACGCAGTATTTT. Its protein is CASSASSGSTDTQYF.

This clone was counted between two and nine times. The rearrangement uses TRBV19 and TRBJ2-3, with D tentatively TRBD2 (6 bases). The germline V and J ends were trimmed by 6 bases and 4 bases, with 14 bases remaining between them. This CDR3 is built from 14 residues. In germline, CDR1 is LNHDA, CDR2 SQIVND (reference sequence). The CDR3 loop is CASRGLGGPDTQYF. CDR3 nucleotide sequence: TGTGCCAGTAGAGGACTGGGAGGACCAGATACGCAGTATTTT.

The genes are TRBV28 and TRBJ1-2; tentatively, D is TRBD1 (6 bases). Deletions cut 5 bases from V and 3 bases from J, with 10 bases between. Germline V gene lookup returns CDR1 MDHEN and CDR2 SYDVKM. There are 13 residues in the CDR3. The chain's CDR3 is CASSRDRYYGYTF. CDR3 in DNA: TGTGCCAGCAGTCGCGACAGGTACTATGGCTACACCTTC.

The J gene is TRBJ2-7, the V gene TRBV7-9; 10 bases map to TRBD2. Trimming at V came to 5 bases and at J to 1 base, leaving 2 bases not matched to a gene. Germline loops: CDR1 SEHNR, CDR2 FQNEAQ (reference sequence). The CDR3 loop spans 14 amino acids. CDR3 sequence reads: CASSPSGRSYEQYF. CDR3 DNA sequence: TGTGCCAGCAGCCCTAGCGGGAGATCCTACGAGCAGTACTTC.

The J gene is TRBJ2-1, the V gene TRBV27, with 9 bases aligning to TRBD1. After removal of 6 bases from V and 1 base from J, the junction contained 4 bases not matched to a gene. The germline gives CDR1 MNHEY, CDR2 SMNVEV (reference sequence). The CDR3 is made up of 15 amino acids. The CDR3 coding sequence is TGTGCCAGCAGACCGGACAGGGGTTCCTACAATGAGCAGTTCTTC. Residues: CASRPDRGSYNEQFF.

The chain has TRBV15 and TRBJ2-5, with 7 nucleotides matching TRBD2. The CDR3 runs 14 residues. CDR1 is LNHNV and CDR2 is YYDKDF in the germline V gene (reference sequence). With V trimmed by 6 bases and J by 5 bases, 9 bases remained unmatched. The CDR3 protein is CATSLREGSETQYF. DNA of the CDR3: TGTGCCACCAGTCTTAGGGAGGGTTCGGAGACCCAGTACTTC.

V is TRBV19 and J is TRBJ1-4; 10 nucleotides agree with TRBD1. CDR1 and CDR2 from the germline V gene are LNHDA and SQIVND (reference sequence). This CDR3 contains 16 residues. Unmatched junction bases numbered 6, after V lost 1 base and J lost 7 bases. CDR3 coding DNA: TGTGCCAGTAGTATAGGACGGACAGGGGGAGTTGAAAAACTGTTTTTT. Translation: CASSIGRTGGVEKLFF.

About this clone itself: Different DNA sequences within this sample yield the same CDR3. V is TRBV7-9 and J is TRBJ2-3; D perhaps matches TRBD2 (5 bases). Germline loops: CDR1 SEHNR, CDR2 FQNEAQ (reference sequence). CDR3 length: 13 residues. The V gene lost 5 bases and the J gene lost 3 bases, with 9 bases spanning the gap. This chain's CDR3 is CASSQSGTDTQYF. The CDR3 coding sequence is TGTGCCAGCAGCCAGAGCGGTACAGATACGCAGTATTTT.

This chain connects TRBV3-1 (or the pseudogene TRBV3-2) to TRBJ2-7, with 8 bases aligning to TRBD2. The CDR3 runs to 15 residues. V trimming: 3 bases; J trimming: 3 bases; junction bases outside the gene matches: 7. From germline, CDR1 is LGHDT and CDR2 YNNKEL (reference sequence). The CDR3 reads CASSQSPTSGYEQYF. The CDR3 DNA follows: TGTGCCAGCAGCCAGTCCCCCACTAGCGGCTACGAGCAGTACTTC.

J is TRBJ1-2 and V is TRBV18; a possible D gene is TRBD1 (5 bases). CDR3 length: 13 amino acids. Trimming stripped 3 bases from V and 8 bases from J, with 13 bases between. Germline lookup yields CDR1 KGHSH and CDR2 LQKENI. Here the CDR3 reads CASSPSQEKGYTF. For the CDR3, the DNA is TGTGCCAGCTCACCGTCACAGGAGAAGGGCTACACCTTC.

Concerning this clone: The same CDR3 can be traced to other DNA sequences in this sample. V usage is TRBV18 and J usage is TRBJ1-2; the D gene is possibly TRBD1 (5 bases). The CDR3 consists of 12 residues. Germline V CDR1 and CDR2: KGHSH, LQKENI. Trimming left V 4 bases short and J 4 bases short, with 7 bases between. CDR3 nucleotide sequence: TGTGCCAGCTCACTCGACAGCTATGGCTACACCTTC. Translated: CASSLDSYGYTF.

This clone was detected once. The chain has TRBV3-1 (or the pseudogene TRBV3-2) and TRBJ2-1; 9 positions match TRBD2. The CDR3 length is 15 residues. CDR1 LGHDT and CDR2 YNNKEL come from the germline V gene (reference sequence). V was pared by 0 bases and J by 8 bases, with 5 bases of the junction left unmatched. CDR3 DNA sequence: TGTGCCAGCAGCCAAGAATTAGCGGGAGCTTATGAGCAGTTCTTC. Its translation is CASSQELAGAYEQFF.

This chain connects TRBV28 to TRBJ2-2; tentative D call: TRBD1 (6 bases). Germline CDR1 and CDR2: MDHEN and SYDVKM. The CDR3 contains 17 residues. With 2 bases removed from V and 0 bases from J, the gap between germline ends came to 13 bases. The chain's CDR3 is CASSLIRGHSNTGELFF. CDR3 nucleotides: TGTGCCAGCAGTTTAATTCGGGGACACTCGAACACCGGGGAGCTGTTTTTT.

The genes are TRBV24-1 and TRBJ2-6, with 8 bases identical to TRBD1. The CDR3 consists of 18 residues. Per germline, CDR1 KGHDR and CDR2 SFDVKD. With V trimmed by 7 bases and J by 0 bases, 10 bases remained unmatched. The CDR3 region is CATSGTGTGRSGANVLTF. In DNA form, the CDR3 reads TGTGCCACCAGCGGGACCGGGACAGGCCGCTCTGGGGCCAACGTCCTGACTTTC.

The chain couples TRBV4-3 to TRBJ1-5, with 8 bases matching TRBD1. Per the germline V gene, CDR1 is LGHNA and CDR2 is YSLEER. V dropped 4 bases and J dropped 4; count of bases not matched to a gene: 3. The CDR3 spans 14 residues. In DNA, the CDR3 is TGCGCCAGCAGCCCCGGACAGGGTAATCAGCCCCAGCATTTT. Residues: CASSPGQGNQPQHF.

J is TRBJ2-7 and V is TRBV11-2, with 10 nucleotides matching TRBD2. The CDR3 totals 16 residues. The germline gives CDR1 SGHAT, CDR2 FQNNGV. Trimming cost V 5 bases and J 3 bases; bases outside gene matches: 10. The CDR3: CASSLGSGRGFYEQYF. CDR3 coding DNA: TGTGCCAGCAGCCTCGGGAGCGGGAGGGGGTTCTACGAGCAGTACTTC.

CDR3 residues: CASSADSLGTQYF. CDR3 sequence (DNA): TGTGCCAGCAGTGCGGACAGCTTGGGGACCCAGTACTTC. The gene calls are TRBV12-3 or TRBV12-4 and TRBJ2-5, with D perhaps matching TRBD1 (6 bases). This CDR3 has 13 residues. Trimming took 5 bases from V and 7 from J, leaving 14 bases between them.

The chain couples TRBV4-1 to TRBJ2-6; possible D gene TRBD1, 5 bases. Germline values: CDR1 MGHRA, CDR2 YSYEKL. The CDR3 covers 17 residues. V lost 1 base and J lost 1, with 11 bases in between. The CDR3 region is CASSQAFRDSGANVLTF. The DNA of the CDR3 is TGCGCCAGCAGCCAAGCCTTCAGGGATTCTGGGGCCAACGTCCTGACTTTC.